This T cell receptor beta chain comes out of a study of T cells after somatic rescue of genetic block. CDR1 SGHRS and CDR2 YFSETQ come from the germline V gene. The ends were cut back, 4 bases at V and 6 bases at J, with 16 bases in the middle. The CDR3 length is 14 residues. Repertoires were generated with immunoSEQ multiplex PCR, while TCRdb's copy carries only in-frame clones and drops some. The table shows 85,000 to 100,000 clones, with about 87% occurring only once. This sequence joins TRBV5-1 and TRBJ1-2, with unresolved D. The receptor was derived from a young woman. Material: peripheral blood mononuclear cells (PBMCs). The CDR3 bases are TGCGCCAGCAGCCCATTGGATTTGTTGGATGGCTACACCTTC. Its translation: CASSPLDLLDGYTF.